This T cell receptor (beta chain) was identified in a study of T cell changes during pregnancy in multiple sclerosis. Germline V gene lookup returns CDR1 LNHDA and CDR2 SQIVND (reference sequence). Between the trimmed V and J ends, which lost 5 bases and 3 bases, there was a span of 10 bases. The length of the CDR3 is 14 residues. Using immunoSEQ multiplex PCR, the repertoire was profiled, and TCRdb retains in-frame clones only, with some absent. Counted here are around 34,000 clones, roughly 90% occurring once; the ten biggest clones make up about 0.6%. Specimen: CD4+ T cells from peripheral blood mononuclear cells, collected in the second trimester of pregnancy. This sequence was found in a female donor with multiple sclerosis, enrolled in a pregnancy study. The chain links TRBV19 to TRBJ2-2; D is undetermined. CDR3 sequence reads: CASSVPVYTGELFF. The CDR3 DNA follows: TGTGCCAGTAGTGTCCCAGTATACACCGGGGAGCTGTTTTTT.